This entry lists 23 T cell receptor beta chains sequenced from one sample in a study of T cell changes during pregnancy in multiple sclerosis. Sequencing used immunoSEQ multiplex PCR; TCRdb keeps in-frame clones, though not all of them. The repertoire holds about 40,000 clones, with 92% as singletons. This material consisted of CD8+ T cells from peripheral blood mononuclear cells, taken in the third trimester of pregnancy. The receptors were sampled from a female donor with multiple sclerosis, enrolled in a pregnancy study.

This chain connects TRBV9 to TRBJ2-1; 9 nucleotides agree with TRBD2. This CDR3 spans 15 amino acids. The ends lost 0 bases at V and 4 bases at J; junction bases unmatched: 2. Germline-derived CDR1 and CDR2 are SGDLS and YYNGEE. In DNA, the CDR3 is TGTGCCAGCAGCGTAGGTAGCGGGGGTTACAATGAGCAGTTCTTC. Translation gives CASSVGSGGYNEQFF.

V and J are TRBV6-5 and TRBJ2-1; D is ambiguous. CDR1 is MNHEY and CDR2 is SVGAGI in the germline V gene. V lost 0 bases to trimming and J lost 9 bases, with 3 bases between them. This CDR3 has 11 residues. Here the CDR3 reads CASSYSGEQFF. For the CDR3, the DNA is TGTGCCAGCAGTTACTCCGGTGAGCAGTTCTTC.

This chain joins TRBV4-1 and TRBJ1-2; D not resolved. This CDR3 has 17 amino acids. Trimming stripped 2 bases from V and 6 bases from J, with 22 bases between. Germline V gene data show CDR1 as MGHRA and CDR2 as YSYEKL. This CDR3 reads CASSQRPRAEERDGYTF. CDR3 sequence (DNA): TGCGCCAGCAGCCAACGACCCCGGGCCGAAGAGAGGGATGGCTACACCTTC.

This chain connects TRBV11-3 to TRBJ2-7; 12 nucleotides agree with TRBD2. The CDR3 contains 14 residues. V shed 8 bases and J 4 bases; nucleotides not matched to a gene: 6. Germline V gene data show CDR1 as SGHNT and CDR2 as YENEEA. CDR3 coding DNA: TGTGCCAGCTCGACTAGCGGGAGCCCTTACGAGCAGTACTTC. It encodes CASSTSGSPYEQYF.

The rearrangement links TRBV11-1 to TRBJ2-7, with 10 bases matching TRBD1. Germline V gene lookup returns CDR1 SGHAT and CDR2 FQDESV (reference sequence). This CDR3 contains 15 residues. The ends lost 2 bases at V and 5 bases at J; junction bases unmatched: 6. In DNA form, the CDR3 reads TGTGCCAGCAGCTTATACAGGGGACAGGGGCACGAGCAGTACTTC. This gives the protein CASSLYRGQGHEQYF.

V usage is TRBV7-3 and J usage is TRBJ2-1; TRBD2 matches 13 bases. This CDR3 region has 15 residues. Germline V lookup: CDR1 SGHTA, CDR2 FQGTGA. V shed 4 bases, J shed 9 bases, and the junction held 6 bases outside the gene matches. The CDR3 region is CASSSGLAGTSEQFF. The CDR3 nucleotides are TGTGCCAGCAGCTCGGGACTAGCGGGAACCAGTGAGCAGTTCTTC.

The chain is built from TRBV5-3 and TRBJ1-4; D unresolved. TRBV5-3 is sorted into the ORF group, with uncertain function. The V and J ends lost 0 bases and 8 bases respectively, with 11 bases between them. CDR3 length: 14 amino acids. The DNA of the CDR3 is TGTGCCAGAAGCTTGGGTAGCCCGGGGGAAAAACTGTTTTTT. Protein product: CARSLGSPGEKLFF.

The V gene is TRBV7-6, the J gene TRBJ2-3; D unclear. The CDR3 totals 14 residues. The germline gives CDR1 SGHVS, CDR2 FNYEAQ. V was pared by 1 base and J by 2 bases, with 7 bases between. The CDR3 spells CASSLEVATDTQYF. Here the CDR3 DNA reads TGTGCCAGCAGCTTAGAAGTAGCCACAGATACGCAGTATTTT.

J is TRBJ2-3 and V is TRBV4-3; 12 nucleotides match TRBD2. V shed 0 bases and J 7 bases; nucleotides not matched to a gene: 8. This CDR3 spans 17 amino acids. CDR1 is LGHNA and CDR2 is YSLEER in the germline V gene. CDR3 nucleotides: TGCGCCAGCAGCCAAGAGGGCCTAGCGGGAGGGTATAATACGCAGTATTTT. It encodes CASSQEGLAGGYNTQYF.

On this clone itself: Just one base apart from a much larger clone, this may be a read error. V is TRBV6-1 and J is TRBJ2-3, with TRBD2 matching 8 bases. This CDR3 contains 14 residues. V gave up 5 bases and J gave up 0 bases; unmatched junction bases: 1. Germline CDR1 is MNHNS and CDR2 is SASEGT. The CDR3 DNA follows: TGTGCCAGCAGTTCTAGCGGGAGCACAGATACGCAGTATTTT. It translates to CASSSSGSTDTQYF.

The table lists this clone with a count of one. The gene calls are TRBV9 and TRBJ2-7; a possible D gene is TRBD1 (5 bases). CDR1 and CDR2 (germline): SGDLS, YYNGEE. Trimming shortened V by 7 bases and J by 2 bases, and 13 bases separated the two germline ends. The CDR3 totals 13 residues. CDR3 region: CASGPGHTYEQYF. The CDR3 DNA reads TGTGCCAGCGGCCCCGGACATACCTACGAGCAGTACTTC.

CDR3 residues: CASSQGGEQFF. As DNA, the CDR3 is TGTGCCAGCAGCCAGGGGGGTGAGCAGTTCTTC. The chain carries TRBV4-2 and TRBJ2-1, with D maybe TRBD2 (6 bases). V was cut by 3 bases and J by 9 bases, with 6 bases left in between. CDR1 and CDR2 from the germline V gene are LGHNA and YNFKEQ. The CDR3 covers 11 residues.

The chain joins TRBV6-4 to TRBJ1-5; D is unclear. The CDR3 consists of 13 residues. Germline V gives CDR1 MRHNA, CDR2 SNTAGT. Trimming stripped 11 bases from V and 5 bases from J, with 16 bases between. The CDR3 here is CAGLKDGYQPQHF. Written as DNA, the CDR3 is TGTGCCGGCTTGAAAGATGGTTATCAGCCCCAGCATTTT.

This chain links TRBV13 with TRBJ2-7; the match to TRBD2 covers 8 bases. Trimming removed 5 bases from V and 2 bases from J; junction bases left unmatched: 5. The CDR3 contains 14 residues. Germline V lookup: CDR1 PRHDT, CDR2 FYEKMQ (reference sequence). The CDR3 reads CASSPAGGPYEQYF. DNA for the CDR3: TGTGCCAGCAGCCCGGCGGGAGGTCCCTACGAGCAGTACTTC. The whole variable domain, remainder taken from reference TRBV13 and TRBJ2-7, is AAGVIQSPRHLIKEKRETATLKCYPIPRHDTVYWYQQGPGQDPQFLISFYEKMQSDKGSIPDRFSAQQFSDYHSELNMSSLELGDSALYFCASSPAGGPYEQYFGPGTRLTVT.

CDR3 residues: CASSRTSGTYEQYF. CDR3 sequence (DNA): TGTGCCAGCAGCCGGACTAGCGGGACCTACGAGCAGTACTTC. The V call is TRBV5-4, the J call TRBJ2-7, with 12 bases that match TRBD2. The germline CDR1 and CDR2 sequences are SGHNT and YYREEE (reference sequence). CDR3 length: 14 amino acids. Unmatched junction bases numbered 1, after V lost 4 bases and J lost 2 bases. Variable domain in full (rest from reference TRBV5-4 and TRBJ2-7): ETGVTQSPTHLIKTRGQQVTLRCSSQSGHNTVSWYQQALGQGPQFIFQYYREEENGRGNFPPRFSGLQFPNYSSELNVNALELDDSALYLCASSRTSGTYEQYFGPGTRLTVT.

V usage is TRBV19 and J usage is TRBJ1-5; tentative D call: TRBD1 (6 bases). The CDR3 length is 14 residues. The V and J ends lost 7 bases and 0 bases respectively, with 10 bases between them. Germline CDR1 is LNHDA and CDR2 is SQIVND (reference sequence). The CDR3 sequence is CASTEGDSNQPQHF. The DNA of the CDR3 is TGTGCCAGTACCGAGGGGGATAGCAATCAGCCCCAGCATTTT.

CDR3 residues: CASSLGSAGASQYF. CDR3 coding DNA: TGTGCCAGCAGCTTAGGCTCGGCGGGAGCGTCCCAGTACTTC. The J gene is TRBJ2-5, the V gene TRBV13, with 7 bases that match TRBD2. V was clipped by 0 bases and J by 9 bases; unmatched bases: 7. The CDR3 is made up of 14 amino acids. Germline V gives CDR1 PRHDT, CDR2 FYEKMQ (reference sequence). The full variable domain, with the rest looked up from reference TRBV13 and TRBJ2-5, is AAGVIQSPRHLIKEKRETATLKCYPIPRHDTVYWYQQGPGQDPQFLISFYEKMQSDKGSIPDRFSAQQFSDYHSELNMSSLELGDSALYFCASSLGSAGASQYFGPGTRLLVL.

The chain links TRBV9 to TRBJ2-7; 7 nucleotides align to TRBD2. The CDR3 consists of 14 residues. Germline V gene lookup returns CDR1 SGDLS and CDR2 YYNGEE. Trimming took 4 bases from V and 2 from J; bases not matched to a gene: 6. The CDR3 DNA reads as TGTGCCAGCAGCCCGGGGACTACGGCCTACGAGCAGTACTTC. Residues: CASSPGTTAYEQYF.

CDR3 nucleotide sequence: TGTGCCAGCAGTGCCCTTAAGGGGGCAACGGACAATGAGCAGTTCTTC. Amino acid sequence: CASSALKGATDNEQFF. This sequence joins TRBV25-1 and TRBJ2-1; TRBD1 matches at 7 bases. Losses at the gene ends were 4 bases for V and 5 bases for J; bases not matched to a gene: 11. From germline, CDR1 is MGHDK and CDR2 SYGVNS. This CDR3 is 16 amino acids long.

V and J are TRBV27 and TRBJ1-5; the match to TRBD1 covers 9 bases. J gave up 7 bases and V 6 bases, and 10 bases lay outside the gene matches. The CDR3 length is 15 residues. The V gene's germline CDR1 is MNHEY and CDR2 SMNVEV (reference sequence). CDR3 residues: CASSLGTGRGQPQHF. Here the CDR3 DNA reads TGTGCCAGCAGCCTCGGGACAGGGAGGGGCCAGCCCCAGCATTTT.

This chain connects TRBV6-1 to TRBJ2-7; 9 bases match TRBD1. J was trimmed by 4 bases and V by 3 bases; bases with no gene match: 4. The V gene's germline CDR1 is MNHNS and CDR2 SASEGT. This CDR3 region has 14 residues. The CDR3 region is CASSEGTGTYEQYF. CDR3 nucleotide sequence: TGTGCCAGCAGTGAGGGGACAGGGACTTACGAGCAGTACTTC.

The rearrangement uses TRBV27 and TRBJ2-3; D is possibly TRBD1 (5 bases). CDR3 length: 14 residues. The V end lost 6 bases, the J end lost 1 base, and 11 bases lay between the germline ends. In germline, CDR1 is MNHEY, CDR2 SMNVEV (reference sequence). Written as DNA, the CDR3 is TGTGCCAGCAGCCCATTCAGGGGCACAGATACGCAGTATTTT. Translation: CASSPFRGTDTQYF.

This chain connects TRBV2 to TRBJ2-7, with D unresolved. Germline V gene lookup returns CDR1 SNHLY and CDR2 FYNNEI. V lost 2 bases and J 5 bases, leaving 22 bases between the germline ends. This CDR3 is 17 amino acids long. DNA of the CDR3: TGTGCCAGCAGTGAACCGCGGCTGCTTCCTGGTTTCGACGAGCAGTACTTC. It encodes CASSEPRLLPGFDEQYF.